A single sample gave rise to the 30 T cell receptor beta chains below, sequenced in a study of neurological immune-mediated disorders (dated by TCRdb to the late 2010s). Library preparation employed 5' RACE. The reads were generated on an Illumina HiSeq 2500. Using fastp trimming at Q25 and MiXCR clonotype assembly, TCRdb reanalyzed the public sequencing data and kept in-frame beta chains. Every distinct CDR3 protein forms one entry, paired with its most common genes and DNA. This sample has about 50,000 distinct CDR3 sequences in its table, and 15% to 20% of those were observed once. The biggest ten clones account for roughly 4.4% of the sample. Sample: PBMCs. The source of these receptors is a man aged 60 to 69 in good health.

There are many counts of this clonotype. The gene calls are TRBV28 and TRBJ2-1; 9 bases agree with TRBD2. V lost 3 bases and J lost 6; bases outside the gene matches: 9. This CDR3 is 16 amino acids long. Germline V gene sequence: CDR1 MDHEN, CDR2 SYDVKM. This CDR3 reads CASSFAGTSISNEQFF. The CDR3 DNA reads TGTGCCAGCAGTTTTGCCGGGACTAGCATATCCAATGAGCAGTTCTTC.

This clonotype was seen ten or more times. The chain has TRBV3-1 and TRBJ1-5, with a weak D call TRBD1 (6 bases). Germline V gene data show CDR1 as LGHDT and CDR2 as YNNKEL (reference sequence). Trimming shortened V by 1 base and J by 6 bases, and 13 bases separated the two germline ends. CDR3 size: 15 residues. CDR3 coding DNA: TGTGCCAGCAGCCAAGGGTGGGGGCGAGGTCAGCCCCAGCATTTT. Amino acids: CASSQGWGRGQPQHF.

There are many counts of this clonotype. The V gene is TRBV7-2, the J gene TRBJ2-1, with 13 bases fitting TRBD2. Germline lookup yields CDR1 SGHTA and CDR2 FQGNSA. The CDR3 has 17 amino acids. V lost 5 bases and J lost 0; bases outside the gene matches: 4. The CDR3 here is CASSPRTSGGSYNEQFF. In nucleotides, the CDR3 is TGTGCCAGCAGCCCGAGGACTAGCGGGGGCTCCTACAATGAGCAGTTCTTC.

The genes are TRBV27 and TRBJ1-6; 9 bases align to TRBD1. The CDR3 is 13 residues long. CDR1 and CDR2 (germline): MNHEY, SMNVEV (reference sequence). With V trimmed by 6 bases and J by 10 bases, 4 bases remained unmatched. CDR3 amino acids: CASSGQGSSPLHF. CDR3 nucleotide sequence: TGTGCCAGCAGCGGACAGGGGAGCTCACCCCTCCACTTT.

In nucleotides, the CDR3 is TGTGCCAGCAGCTCATTTGCGGGTCCTTGGGCAGCGGGAGGGGAGCGGAACATTCAGTACTTC. It encodes CASSSFAGPWAAGGERNIQYF. This chain uses TRBV7-8 with TRBJ2-4, with 10 bases aligning to TRBD2. This CDR3 has 21 residues. Germline V gene lookup returns CDR1 SGHVS and CDR2 FQNEAQ. V trimming: 4 bases; J trimming: 7 bases; junction bases outside the gene matches: 25.

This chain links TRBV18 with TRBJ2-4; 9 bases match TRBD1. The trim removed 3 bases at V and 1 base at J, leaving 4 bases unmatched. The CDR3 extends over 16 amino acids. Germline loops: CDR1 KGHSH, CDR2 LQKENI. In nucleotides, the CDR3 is TGTGCCAGCTCACCCCCCGGGACAGGGGCCAAAAACATTCAGTACTTC. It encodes CASSPPGTGAKNIQYF.

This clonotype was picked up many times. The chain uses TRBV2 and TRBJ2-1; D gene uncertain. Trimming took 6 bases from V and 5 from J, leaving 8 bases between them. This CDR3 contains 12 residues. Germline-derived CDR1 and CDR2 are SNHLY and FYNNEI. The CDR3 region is CASRGLHNEQFF. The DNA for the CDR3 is TGTGCCAGCAGGGGCTTACACAATGAGCAGTTCTTC.

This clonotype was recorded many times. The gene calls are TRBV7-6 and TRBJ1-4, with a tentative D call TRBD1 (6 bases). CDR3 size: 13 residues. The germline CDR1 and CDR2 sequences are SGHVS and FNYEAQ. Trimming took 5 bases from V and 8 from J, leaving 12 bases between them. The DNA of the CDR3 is TGTGCCAGCAGCGAACAGGGAAGGGAAAAACTGTTTTTT. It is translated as CASSEQGREKLFF.

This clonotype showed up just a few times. The CDR3 DNA sequence: TGTGCCAGCAGTGGTACCTCTTCTCGTCCGCAGTATTTT. Amino acid sequence: CASSGTSSRPQYF. The rearrangement uses TRBV6-1 and TRBJ2-3, with D uncertain. CDR1 is MNHNS and CDR2 is SASEGT in the germline V gene. The CDR3 runs to 13 residues. Between the trimmed V and J ends, which lost 4 bases and 10 bases, there was a span of 15 bases.

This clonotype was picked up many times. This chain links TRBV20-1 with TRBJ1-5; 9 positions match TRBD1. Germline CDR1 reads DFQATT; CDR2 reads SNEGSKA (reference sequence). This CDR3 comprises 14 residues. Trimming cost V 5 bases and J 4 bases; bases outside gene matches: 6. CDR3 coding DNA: TGCAGTGCTTCACAGGGGGCGAAAAATCAGCCCCAGCATTTT. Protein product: CSASQGAKNQPQHF.

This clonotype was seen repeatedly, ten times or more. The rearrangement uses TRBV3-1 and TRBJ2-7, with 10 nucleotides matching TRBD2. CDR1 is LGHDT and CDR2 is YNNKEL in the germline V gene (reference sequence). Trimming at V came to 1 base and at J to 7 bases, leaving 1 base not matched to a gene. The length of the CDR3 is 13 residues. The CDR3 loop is CASSQGTSGEQYF. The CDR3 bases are TGTGCCAGCAGCCAAGGGACTAGCGGAGAGCAGTACTTC.

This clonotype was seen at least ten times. The CDR3 DNA reads as TGTGCCAGCAGCTTAATGGCCATCTATAATTCACCCCTCCACTTT. It translates to CASSLMAIYNSPLHF. The chain links TRBV7-2 to TRBJ1-6; D gene ambiguous. Germline V gene sequence: CDR1 SGHTA, CDR2 FQGNSA. The CDR3 totals 15 residues. V lost 2 bases, J lost 3 bases, and 8 bases lay in between. Using reference TRBV7-2 and TRBJ1-6 for the parts outside the CDR3, the full variable domain is GAGVSQSPSNKVTEKGKDVELRCDPISGHTALYWYRQSLGQGLEFLIYFQGNSAPDKSGLPSDRFSAERTGGSVSTLTIQRTQQEDSAVYLCASSLMAIYNSPLHFGNGTRLTVT.

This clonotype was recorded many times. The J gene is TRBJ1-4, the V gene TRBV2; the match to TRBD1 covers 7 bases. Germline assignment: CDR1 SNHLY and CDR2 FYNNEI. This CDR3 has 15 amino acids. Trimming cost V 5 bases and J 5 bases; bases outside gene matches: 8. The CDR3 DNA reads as TGTGCCAGCAGTTCCACAGGGGCCGTGAATGAAAAACTGTTTTTT. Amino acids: CASSSTGAVNEKLFF.

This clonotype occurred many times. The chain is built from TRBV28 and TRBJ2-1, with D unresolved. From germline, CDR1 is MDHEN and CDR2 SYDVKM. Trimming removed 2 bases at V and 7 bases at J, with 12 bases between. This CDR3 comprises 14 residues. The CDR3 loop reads CASSLPTKNNEQFF. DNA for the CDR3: TGTGCCAGCAGTTTACCCACTAAGAATAATGAGCAGTTCTTC. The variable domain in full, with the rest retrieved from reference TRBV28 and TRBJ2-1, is DVKVTQSSRYLVKRTGEKVFLECVQDMDHENMFWYRQDPGLGLRLIYFSYDVKMKEKGDIPEGYSVSREKKERFSLILESASTNQTSMYLCASSLPTKNNEQFFGPGTRLTVL.

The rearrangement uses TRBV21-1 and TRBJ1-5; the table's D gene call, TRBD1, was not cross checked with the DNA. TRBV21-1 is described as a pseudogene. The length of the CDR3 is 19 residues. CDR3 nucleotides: TGTGCCAGCAGCGAATATCGCAGGGGAGTGGACTATAGCAATCAGCCCCAGCATTTT. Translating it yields CASSEYRRGVDYSNQPQHF.

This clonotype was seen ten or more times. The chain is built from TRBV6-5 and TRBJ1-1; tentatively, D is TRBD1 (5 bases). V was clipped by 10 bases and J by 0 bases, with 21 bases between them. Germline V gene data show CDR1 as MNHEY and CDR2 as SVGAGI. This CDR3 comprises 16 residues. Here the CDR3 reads CATSISGTPMNTEAFF. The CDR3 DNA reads TGTGCCACCTCGATCAGCGGGACTCCTATGAACACTGAAGCTTTCTTT.

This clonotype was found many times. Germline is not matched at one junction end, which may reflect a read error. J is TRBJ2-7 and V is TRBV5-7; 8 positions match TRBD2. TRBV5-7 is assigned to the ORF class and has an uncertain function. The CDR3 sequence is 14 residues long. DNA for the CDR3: TGTGCCAGCGGCTTGTGGCGGGGGGCCTACGAGCAGTACTTC. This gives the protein CASGLWRGAYEQYF.

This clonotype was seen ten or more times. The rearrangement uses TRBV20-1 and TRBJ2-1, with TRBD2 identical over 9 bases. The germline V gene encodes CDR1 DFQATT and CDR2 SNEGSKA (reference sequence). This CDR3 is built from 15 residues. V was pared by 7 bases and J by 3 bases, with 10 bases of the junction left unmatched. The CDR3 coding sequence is TGCAGTGTTACCCTAGCGGGGCTACACTACAATGAGCAGTTCTTC. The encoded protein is CSVTLAGLHYNEQFF.

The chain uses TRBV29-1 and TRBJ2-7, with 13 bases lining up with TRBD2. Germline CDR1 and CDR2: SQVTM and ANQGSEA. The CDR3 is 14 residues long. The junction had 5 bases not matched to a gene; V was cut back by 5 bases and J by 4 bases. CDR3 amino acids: CSVRLAGGGYEQYF. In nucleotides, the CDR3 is TGCAGCGTTAGACTAGCGGGAGGTGGGTACGAGCAGTACTTC.

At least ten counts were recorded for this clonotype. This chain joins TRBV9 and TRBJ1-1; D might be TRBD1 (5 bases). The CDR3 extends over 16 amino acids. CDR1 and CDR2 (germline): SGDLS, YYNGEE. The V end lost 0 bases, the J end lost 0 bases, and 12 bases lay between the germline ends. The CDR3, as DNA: TGTGCCAGCAGCGTAGTCCCGGGACGGCTGAACACTGAAGCTTTCTTT. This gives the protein CASSVVPGRLNTEAFF.

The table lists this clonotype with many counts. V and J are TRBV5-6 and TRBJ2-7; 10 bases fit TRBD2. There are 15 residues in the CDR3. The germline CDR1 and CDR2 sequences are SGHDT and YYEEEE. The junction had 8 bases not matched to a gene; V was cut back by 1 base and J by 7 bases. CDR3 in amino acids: CASSLSSGRTWEQYF. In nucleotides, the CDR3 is TGTGCCAGCAGCTTGAGTAGCGGGAGGACGTGGGAGCAGTACTTC.

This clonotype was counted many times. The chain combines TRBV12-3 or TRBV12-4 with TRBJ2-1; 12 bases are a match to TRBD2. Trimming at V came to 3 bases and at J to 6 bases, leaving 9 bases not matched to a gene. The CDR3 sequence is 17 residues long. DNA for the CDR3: TGTGCCAGCAGTTTCCAAGCTAGCGGGAGGGGGGGCAATGAGCAGTTCTTC. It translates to CASSFQASGRGGNEQFF.

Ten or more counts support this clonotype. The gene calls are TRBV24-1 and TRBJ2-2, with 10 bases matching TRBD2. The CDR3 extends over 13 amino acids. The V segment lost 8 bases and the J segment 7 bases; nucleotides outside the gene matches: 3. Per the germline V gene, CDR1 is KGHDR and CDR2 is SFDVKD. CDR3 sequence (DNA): TGTGCCACCACGGCTAGCGGGAGCGGGGAGCTGTTTTTT. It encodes CATTASGSGELFF.

DNA for the CDR3: TGTGCCAGCAGCGTAGGCAGGGATAGCAATCAGCCCCAGCATTTT. Translated: CASSVGRDSNQPQHF. The chain employs TRBV9 and TRBJ1-5, with D possibly being TRBD1 (5 bases). The germline V and J ends were trimmed by 0 bases and 0 bases, with 7 bases remaining between them. Germline CDR1 is SGDLS and CDR2 is YYNGEE. The CDR3 is 15 residues long.

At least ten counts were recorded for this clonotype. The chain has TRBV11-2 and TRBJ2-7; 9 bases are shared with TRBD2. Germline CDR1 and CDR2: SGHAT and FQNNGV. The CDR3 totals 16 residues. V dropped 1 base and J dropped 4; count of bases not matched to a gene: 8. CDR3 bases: TGTGCCAGCAGCTTAGGAGAAGGACTAGCGTCTTACGAGCAGTACTTC. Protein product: CASSLGEGLASYEQYF.

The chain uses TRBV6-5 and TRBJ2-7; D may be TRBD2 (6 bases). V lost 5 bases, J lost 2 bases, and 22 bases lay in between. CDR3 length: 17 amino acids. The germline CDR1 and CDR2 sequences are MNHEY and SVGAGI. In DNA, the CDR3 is TGTGCCAGCAGTCCGTCCTATTTAGCGGATGCGGCCTACGAGCAGTACTTC. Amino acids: CASSPSYLADAAYEQYF.

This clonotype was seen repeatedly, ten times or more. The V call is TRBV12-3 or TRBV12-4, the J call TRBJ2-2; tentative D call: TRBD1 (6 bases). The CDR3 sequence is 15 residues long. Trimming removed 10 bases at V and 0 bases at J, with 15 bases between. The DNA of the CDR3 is TGTGCCACCGGACAGTGGTTCCCGAACACCGGGGAGCTGTTTTTT. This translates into CATGQWFPNTGELFF.

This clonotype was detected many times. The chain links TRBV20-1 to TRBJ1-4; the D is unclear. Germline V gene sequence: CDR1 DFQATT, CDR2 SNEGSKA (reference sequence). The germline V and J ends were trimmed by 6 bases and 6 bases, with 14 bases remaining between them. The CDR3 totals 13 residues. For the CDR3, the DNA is TGCAGTGCCATACACCGTGGGGATGAAAAACTGTTTTTT. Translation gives CSAIHRGDEKLFF.

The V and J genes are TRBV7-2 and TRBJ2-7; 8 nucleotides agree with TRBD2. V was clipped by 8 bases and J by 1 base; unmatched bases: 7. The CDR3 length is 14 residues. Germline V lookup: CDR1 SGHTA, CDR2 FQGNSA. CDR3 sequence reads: CASGSQRGSYEQYF. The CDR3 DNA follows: TGTGCCAGCGGCAGCCAGCGGGGGTCCTACGAGCAGTACTTC.

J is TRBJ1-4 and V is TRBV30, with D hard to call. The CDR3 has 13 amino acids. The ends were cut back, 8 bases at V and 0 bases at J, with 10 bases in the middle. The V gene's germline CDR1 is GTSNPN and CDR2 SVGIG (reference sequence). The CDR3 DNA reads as TGTGCCATAGGCCCAGCAACTAATGAAAAACTGTTTTTT. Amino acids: CAIGPATNEKLFF.